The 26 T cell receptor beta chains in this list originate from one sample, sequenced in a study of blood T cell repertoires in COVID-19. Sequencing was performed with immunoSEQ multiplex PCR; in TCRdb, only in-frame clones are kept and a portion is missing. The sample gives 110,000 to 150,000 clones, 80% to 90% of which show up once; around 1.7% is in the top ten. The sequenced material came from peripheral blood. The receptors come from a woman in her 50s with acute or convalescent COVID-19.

DNA of the CDR3: TGTGCCAGCAGCGGGGGACTAGCGGGACGTTACGAGCAGTACTTC. The encoded protein is CASSGGLAGRYEQYF. The genes are TRBV5-6 and TRBJ2-7; 13 bases are shared with TRBD2. V lost 4 bases to trimming and J lost 4 bases; unmatched junction nucleotides: 5. This CDR3 is built from 15 residues. Germline V gene lookup returns CDR1 SGHDT and CDR2 YYEEEE.

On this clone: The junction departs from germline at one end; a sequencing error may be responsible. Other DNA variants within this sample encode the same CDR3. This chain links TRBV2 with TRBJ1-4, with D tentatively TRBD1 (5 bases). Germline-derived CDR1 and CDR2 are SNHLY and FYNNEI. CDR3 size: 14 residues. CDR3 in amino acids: CAILPGTASEKLFF. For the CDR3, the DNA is TGTGCCATCCTACCGGGGACTGCCAGTGAAAAATTGTTTTTT.

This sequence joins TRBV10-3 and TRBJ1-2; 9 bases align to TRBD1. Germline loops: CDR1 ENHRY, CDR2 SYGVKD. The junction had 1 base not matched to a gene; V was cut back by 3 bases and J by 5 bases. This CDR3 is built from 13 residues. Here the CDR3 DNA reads TGTGCCATCAGTGACGGGACAGGGTATGGCTACACCTTC. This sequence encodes CAISDGTGYGYTF.

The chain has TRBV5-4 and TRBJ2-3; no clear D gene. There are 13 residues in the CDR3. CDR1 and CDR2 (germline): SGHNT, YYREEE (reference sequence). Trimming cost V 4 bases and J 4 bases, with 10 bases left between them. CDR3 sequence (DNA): TGTGCCAGCAGCCCAAACACAGCAGATACGCAGTATTTT. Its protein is CASSPNTADTQYF.

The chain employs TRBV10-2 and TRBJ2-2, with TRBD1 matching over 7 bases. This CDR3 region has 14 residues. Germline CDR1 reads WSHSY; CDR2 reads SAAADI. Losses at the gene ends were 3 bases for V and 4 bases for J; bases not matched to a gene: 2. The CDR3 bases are TGCGCCAGCAGTGAAACAGGGGCCACCGGGGAGCTGTTTTTT. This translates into CASSETGATGELFF.

DNA of the CDR3: TGTGCCAGCAGCTTGTTTATGCAGGGCTCCTACGAGCAGTACTTC. This codes for CASSLFMQGSYEQYF. The rearrangement uses TRBV5-6 and TRBJ2-7; D possibly corresponds to TRBD1 (5 bases). The CDR3 consists of 15 residues. The germline gives CDR1 SGHDT, CDR2 YYEEEE. V dropped 1 base and J dropped 0 bases, with 11 bases sitting between them.

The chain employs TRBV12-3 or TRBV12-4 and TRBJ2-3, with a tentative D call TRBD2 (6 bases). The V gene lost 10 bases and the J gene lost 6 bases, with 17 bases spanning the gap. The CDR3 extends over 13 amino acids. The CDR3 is CATRRGAGDTQYF. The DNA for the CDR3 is TGTGCCACTCGGCGGGGCGCAGGGGATACGCAGTATTTT.

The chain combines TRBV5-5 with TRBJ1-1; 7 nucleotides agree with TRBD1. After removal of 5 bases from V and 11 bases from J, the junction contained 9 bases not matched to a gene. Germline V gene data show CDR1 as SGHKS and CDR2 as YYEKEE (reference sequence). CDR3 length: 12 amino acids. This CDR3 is CASRRDSGNAFF. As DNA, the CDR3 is TGTGCCAGCAGACGGGACAGTGGGAATGCTTTCTTT.

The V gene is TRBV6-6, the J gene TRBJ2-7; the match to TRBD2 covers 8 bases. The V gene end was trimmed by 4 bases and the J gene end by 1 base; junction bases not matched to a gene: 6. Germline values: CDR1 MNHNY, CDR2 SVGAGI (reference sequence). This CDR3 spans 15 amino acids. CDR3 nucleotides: TGTGCCAGCAGTTCCCATACTAGCGGTTCCTACGAGCAGTACTTC. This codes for CASSSHTSGSYEQYF.

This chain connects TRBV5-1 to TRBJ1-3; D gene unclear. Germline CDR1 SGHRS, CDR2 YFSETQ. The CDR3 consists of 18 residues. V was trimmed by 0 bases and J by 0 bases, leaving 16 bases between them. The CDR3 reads CASSLGPVTPNSGNTIYF. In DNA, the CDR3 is TGCGCCAGCAGCTTGGGTCCGGTAACTCCTAACTCTGGAAACACCATATATTTT.

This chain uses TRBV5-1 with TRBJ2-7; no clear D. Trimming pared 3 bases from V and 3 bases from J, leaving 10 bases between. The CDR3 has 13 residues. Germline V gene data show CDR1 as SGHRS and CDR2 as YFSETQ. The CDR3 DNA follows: TGCGCCAGCAGCTGGGCTTTCGACTACGAGCAGTACTTC. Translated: CASSWAFDYEQYF.

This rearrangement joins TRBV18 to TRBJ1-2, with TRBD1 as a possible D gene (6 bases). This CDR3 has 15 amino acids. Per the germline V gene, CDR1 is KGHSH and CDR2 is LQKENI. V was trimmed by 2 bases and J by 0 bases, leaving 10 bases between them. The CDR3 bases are TGTGCCAGCTCACCAGGGGACAACTCTAACTATGGCTACACCTTC. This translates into CASSPGDNSNYGYTF.

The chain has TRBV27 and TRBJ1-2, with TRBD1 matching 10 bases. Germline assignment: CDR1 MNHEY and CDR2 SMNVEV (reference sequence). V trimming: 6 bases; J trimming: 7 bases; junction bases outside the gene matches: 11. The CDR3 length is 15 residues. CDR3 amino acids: CASSPGTGAPRGYTF. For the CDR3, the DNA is TGTGCCAGCAGCCCCGGGACAGGGGCCCCACGTGGCTACACCTTC.

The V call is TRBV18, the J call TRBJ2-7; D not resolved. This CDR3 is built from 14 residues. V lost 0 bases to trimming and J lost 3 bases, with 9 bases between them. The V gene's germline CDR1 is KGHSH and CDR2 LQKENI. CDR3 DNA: TGTGCCAGCTCACCACCCCGAGCCCTCTACGAGCAGTACTTC. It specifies CASSPPRALYEQYF. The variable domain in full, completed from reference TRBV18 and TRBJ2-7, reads NAGVMQNPRHLVRRRGQEARLRCSPMKGHSHVYWYRQLPEEGLKFMVYLQKENIIDESGMPKERFSAEFPKEGPSILRIQQVVRGDSAAYFCASSPPRALYEQYFGPGTRLTVT.

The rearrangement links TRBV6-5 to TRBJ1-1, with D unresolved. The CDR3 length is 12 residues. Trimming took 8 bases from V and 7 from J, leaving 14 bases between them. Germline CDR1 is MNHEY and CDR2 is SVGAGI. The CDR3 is CASSTGGLEAFF. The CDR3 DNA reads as TGTGCCAGCTCGACTGGTGGTCTTGAAGCTTTCTTT.

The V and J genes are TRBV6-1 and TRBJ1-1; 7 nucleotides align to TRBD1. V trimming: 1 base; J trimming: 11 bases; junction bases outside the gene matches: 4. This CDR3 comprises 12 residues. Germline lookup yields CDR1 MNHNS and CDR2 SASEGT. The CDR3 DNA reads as TGTGCCAGCAGTGAAGGGGCACAGGGGGCTTTCTTT. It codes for CASSEGAQGAFF.

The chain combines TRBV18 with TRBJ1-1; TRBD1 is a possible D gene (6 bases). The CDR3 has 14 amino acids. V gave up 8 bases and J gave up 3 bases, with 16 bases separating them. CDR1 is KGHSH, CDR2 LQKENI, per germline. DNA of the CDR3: TGTGCCAGCCAAACAGGGCTCGATGACACTGAAGCTTTCTTT. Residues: CASQTGLDDTEAFF.

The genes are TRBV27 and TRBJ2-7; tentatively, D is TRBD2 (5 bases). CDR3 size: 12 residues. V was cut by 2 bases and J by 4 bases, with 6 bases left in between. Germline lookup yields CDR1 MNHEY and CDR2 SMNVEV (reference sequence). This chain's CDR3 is CASSLGRYEQYF. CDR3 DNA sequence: TGTGCCAGCAGTTTAGGGAGATACGAGCAGTACTTC.

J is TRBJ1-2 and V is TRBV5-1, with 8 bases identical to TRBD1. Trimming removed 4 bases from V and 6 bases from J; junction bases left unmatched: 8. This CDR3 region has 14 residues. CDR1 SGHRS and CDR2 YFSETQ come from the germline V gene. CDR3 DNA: TGCGCCAGCAGCCCGGACAGGGAAGGGAATGGCTACACCTTC. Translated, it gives CASSPDREGNGYTF.

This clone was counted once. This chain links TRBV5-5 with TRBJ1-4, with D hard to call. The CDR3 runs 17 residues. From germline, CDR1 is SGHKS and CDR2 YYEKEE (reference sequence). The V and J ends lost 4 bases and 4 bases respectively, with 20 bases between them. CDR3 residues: CASSIRTPGTLNEKLFF. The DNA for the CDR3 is TGTGCCAGCAGCATCCGTACCCCAGGCACCCTTAATGAAAAACTGTTTTTT.

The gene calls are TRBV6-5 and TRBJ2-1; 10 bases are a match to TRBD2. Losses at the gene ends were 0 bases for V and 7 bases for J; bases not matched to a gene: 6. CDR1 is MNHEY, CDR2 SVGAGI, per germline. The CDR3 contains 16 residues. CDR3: CASSYSRLAGANEQFF. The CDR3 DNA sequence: TGTGCCAGCAGTTACTCACGGCTAGCGGGGGCAAATGAGCAGTTCTTC.

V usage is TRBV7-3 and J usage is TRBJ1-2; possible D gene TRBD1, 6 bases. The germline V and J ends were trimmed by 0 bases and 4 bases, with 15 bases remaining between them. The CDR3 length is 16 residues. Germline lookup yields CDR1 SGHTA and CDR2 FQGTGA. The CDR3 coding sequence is TGTGCCAGCAGCTTAACGGGTGACAGGCGCGCCTATGGCTACACCTTC. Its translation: CASSLTGDRRAYGYTF. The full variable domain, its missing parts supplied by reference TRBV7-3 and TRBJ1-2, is GAGVSQTPSNKVTEKGKYVELRCDPISGHTALYWYRQSLGQGPEFLIYFQGTGAADDSGLPNDRFFAVRPEGSVSTLKIQRTERGDSAVYLCASSLTGDRRAYGYTFGSGTRLTVV.

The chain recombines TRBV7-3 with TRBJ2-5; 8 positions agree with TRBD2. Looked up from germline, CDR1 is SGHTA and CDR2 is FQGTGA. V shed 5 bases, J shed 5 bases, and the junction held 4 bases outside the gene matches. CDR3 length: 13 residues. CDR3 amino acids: CASSPGGAETQYF. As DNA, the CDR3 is TGTGCCAGCAGCCCCGGGGGGGCCGAGACCCAGTACTTC.

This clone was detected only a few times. The CDR3 protein is CASSDTGGQPQHF. CDR3 nucleotide sequence: TGTGCCAGCAGTGACACAGGGGGTCAGCCCCAGCATTTT. The rearrangement uses TRBV6-1 and TRBJ1-5; 8 bases align to TRBD1. This CDR3 is 13 amino acids long. The V gene end was trimmed by 3 bases and the J gene end by 6 bases; junction bases not matched to a gene: 1. The germline V gene has CDR1 MNHNS and CDR2 SASEGT.

CDR3 residues: CASSHSSGGTDTQYF. The CDR3 bases are TGTGCCAGCAGCCATTCTAGCGGGGGCACAGATACGCAGTATTTT. The chain has TRBV3-1 (or the pseudogene TRBV3-2) and TRBJ2-3; 9 bases are a match to TRBD2. CDR1 is LGHDT and CDR2 is YNNKEL in the germline V gene (reference sequence). The V segment lost 3 bases and the J segment 1 base; nucleotides outside the gene matches: 2. This CDR3 comprises 15 residues.

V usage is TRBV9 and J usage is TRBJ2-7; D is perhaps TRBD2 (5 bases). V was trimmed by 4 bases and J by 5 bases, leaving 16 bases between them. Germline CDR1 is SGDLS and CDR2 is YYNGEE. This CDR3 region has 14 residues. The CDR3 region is CASSPSGPPNEQYF. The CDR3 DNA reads TGTGCCAGCAGCCCCAGCGGCCCCCCAAACGAGCAGTACTTC.